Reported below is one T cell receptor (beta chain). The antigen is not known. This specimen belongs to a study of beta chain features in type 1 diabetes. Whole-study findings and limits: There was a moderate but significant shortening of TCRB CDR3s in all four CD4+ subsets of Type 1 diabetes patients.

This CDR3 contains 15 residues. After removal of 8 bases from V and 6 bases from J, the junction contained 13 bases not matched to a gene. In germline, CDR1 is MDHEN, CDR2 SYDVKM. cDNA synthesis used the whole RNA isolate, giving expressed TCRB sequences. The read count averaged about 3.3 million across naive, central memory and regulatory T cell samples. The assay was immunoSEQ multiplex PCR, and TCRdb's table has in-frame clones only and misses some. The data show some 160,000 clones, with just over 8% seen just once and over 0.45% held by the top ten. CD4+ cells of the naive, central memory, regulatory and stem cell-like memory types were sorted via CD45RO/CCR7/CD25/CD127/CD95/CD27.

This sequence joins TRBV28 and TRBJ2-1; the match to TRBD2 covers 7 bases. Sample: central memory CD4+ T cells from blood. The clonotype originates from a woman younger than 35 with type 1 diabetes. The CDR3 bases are TGTGCCAGCCTTCGAGGGACTACCGTGTTCAATGAGCAGTTCTTC. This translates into CASLRGTTVFNEQFF. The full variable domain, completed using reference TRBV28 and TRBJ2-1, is DVKVTQSSRYLVKRTGEKVFLECVQDMDHENMFWYRQDPGLGLRLIYFSYDVKMKEKGDIPEGYSVSREKKERFSLILESASTNQTSMYLCASLRGTTVFNEQFFGPGTRLTVL.